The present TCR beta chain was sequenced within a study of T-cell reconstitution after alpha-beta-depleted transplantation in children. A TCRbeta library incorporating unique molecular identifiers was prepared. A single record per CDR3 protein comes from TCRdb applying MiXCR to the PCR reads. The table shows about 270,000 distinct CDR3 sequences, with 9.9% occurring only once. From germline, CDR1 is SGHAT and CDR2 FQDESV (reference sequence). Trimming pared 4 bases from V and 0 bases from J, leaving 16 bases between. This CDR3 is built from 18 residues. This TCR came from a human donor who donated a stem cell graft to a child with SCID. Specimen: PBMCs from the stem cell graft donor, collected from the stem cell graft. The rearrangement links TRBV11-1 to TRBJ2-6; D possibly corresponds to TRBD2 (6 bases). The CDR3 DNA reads TGTGCCAGCAGCTCCCCAAAGGGCGGGAACTCTGGGGCCAACGTCCTGACTTTC. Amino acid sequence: CASSSPKGGNSGANVLTF. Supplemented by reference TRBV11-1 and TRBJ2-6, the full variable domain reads EAEVAQSPRYKITEKSQAVAFWCDPISGHATLYWYRQILGQGPELLVQFQDESVVDDSQLPKDRFSAERLKGVDSTLKIQPAELGDSAMYLCASSSPKGGNSGANVLTFGAGSRLTVL.